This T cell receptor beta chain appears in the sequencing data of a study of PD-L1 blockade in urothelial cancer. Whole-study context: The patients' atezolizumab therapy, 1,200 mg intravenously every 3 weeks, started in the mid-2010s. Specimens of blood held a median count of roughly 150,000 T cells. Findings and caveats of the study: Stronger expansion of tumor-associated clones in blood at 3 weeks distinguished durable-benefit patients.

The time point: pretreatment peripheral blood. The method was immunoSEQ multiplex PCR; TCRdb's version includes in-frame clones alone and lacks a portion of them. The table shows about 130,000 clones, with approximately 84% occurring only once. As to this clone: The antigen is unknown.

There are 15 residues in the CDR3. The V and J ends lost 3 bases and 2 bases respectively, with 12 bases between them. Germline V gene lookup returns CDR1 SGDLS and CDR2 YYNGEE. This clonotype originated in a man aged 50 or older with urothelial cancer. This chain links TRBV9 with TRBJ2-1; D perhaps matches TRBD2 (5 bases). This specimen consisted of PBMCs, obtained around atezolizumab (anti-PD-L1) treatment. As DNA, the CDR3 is TGTGCCAGCAGCGCAGGACTGGGAGCCTACAATGAGCAGTTCTTC. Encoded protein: CASSAGLGAYNEQFF.